This entry lists 5 T cell receptor beta chains sequenced from one sample in a study of naive and memory T cell subsets. For blood and skin samples, reverse transcription used TCR alpha and beta constant primers. Each CDR3 protein gets one entry after TCRdb re-called the 5' RACE reads with MiXCR. In the table there are approximately 24,000 distinct CDR3 sequences, roughly 25% of which are singletons. Whole blood, 2 to 2.5 ml, came from adult healthy volunteers. The receptors stem from a female donor in good health.

This clonotype has a count of ten or more. The J gene is TRBJ1-2, the V gene TRBV30; no clear D. The ends were cut back, 3 bases at V and 4 bases at J, with 12 bases in the middle. The length of the CDR3 is 13 residues. Per germline, CDR1 GTSNPN and CDR2 SVGIG (reference sequence). The CDR3 reads CAWRNTAGYGYTF. As DNA, the CDR3 is TGTGCCTGGAGAAATACGGCTGGCTATGGCTACACCTTC.

This clonotype appeared a few times. This rearrangement joins TRBV29-1 to TRBJ2-7, with D possibly being TRBD1 or TRBD2 (7 bases each). The V and J ends lost 4 bases and 0 bases respectively, with 10 bases between them. Germline-derived CDR1 and CDR2 are SQVTM and ANQGSEA. This CDR3 has 13 residues. The CDR3 spells CSVAGGDSYEQYF. The CDR3 DNA reads TGCAGCGTTGCAGGGGGGGACTCCTACGAGCAGTACTTC.

The chain employs TRBV10-3 and TRBJ1-2; 10 nucleotides match TRBD1. With 6 bases clipped from V and 6 bases from J, the junction kept 1 base outside the gene matches. Looked up from germline, CDR1 is ENHRY and CDR2 is SYGVKD. The CDR3 runs 12 residues. The CDR3 here is CAIRDRGDGYTF. The CDR3 coding sequence is TGTGCCATCAGGGACAGGGGGGATGGCTACACCTTC.

This clonotype was observed many times. The chain is built from TRBV18 and TRBJ1-2; weak D call: TRBD1 (6 bases). The CDR3 runs to 14 residues. Looked up from germline, CDR1 is KGHSH and CDR2 is LQKENI. With 6 bases removed from V and 5 bases from J, the gap between germline ends came to 16 bases. CDR3 region: CASSNLQGRYGYTF. The CDR3 DNA reads as TGTGCCAGCTCGAACCTACAGGGACGGTATGGCTACACCTTC.

This clonotype turned up a few times. CDR3 sequence (DNA): TGTGCCAGCAGTCCGCCAGGTATGGCCCAGCATTTT. Amino acid sequence: CASSPPGMAQHF. This chain connects TRBV6-7 to TRBJ1-5; D not certain. TRBV6-7 is labeled an ORF, and its function is uncertain. This CDR3 spans 12 amino acids. Trimming pared 5 bases from V and 11 bases from J, leaving 13 bases between.